The 26 T cell receptor beta chains below were found in one sample sequenced in a study of blood T cell repertoires in COVID-19. The repertoire was sequenced with immunoSEQ multiplex PCR; TCRdb's copy has only in-frame clones and lacks some. The data contain roughly 100,000 clones, roughly 80% of them seen just once; the ten biggest clones take up 15% to 17%. Sequencing was carried out using peripheral blood. These TCRs come from a woman over 75 with acute or convalescent COVID-19.

The chain uses TRBV9 and TRBJ2-3, with TRBD2 matching over 8 bases. Germline V lookup: CDR1 SGDLS, CDR2 YYNGEE. V was clipped by 1 base and J by 2 bases; unmatched bases: 6. The CDR3 has 16 residues. CDR3 sequence (DNA): TGTGCCAGCAGCGTATATGTAGCGGGGACCACAGATACGCAGTATTTT. Protein product: CASSVYVAGTTDTQYF.

This chain uses TRBV18 with TRBJ1-3; tentatively, D is TRBD1 (5 bases). Trimming took 5 bases from V and 0 from J, leaving 23 bases between them. Germline CDR1 and CDR2: KGHSH and LQKENI. The length of the CDR3 is 19 residues. CDR3 in DNA: TGTGCCAGCTCATCAAAGAACCTGACCCCCGGGGGCTCTGGAAACACCATATATTTT. Translating it yields CASSSKNLTPGGSGNTIYF.

V gene TRBV5-1 combines with J gene TRBJ1-5; D is unclear. The V gene lost 0 bases and the J gene lost 0 bases, with 7 bases spanning the gap. Germline V lookup: CDR1 SGHRS, CDR2 YFSETQ. The CDR3 is 15 residues long. The CDR3 loop is CASSLAVYSNQPQHF. The DNA for the CDR3 is TGCGCCAGCAGCTTGGCCGTCTATAGCAATCAGCCCCAGCATTTT.

CDR3 sequence: CASSATRDTQYF. CDR3 nucleotide sequence: TGTGCCAGCAGCGCCACTAGGGATACGCAGTATTTT. This chain uses TRBV2 with TRBJ2-3; TRBD2 might be the D (5 bases). V was clipped by 6 bases and J by 6 bases, with 10 bases between them. This CDR3 has 12 amino acids. Germline CDR1 is SNHLY and CDR2 is FYNNEI.

CDR3 sequence reads: CASSFVTVQETQYF. As DNA, the CDR3 is TGTGCCAGCAGTTTTGTGACAGTTCAAGAGACCCAGTACTTC. The rearrangement joins TRBV28 to TRBJ2-5; tentatively, D is TRBD1 (5 bases). Germline V gene data show CDR1 as MDHEN and CDR2 as SYDVKM. CDR3 size: 14 residues. V lost 3 bases and J 2 bases, leaving 10 bases between the germline ends.

The gene calls are TRBV6-1 and TRBJ2-7; 10 nucleotides match TRBD2. Germline V lookup: CDR1 MNHNS, CDR2 SASEGT. This CDR3 has 17 residues. With V trimmed by 3 bases and J by 2 bases, 10 bases remained unmatched. This chain's CDR3 is CASSDGLAGVGTYEQYV. CDR3 in DNA: TGTGCCAGCAGTGATGGGCTAGCGGGAGTGGGGACCTACGAGCAGTACGTC.

The rearrangement links TRBV5-6 to TRBJ2-5, with 7 bases that match TRBD1. The germline gives CDR1 SGHDT, CDR2 YYEEEE. The J segment lost 0 bases and the V segment lost 0 bases, leaving 8 bases of the junction unmatched. The CDR3 has 17 residues. The CDR3 DNA reads as TGTGCCAGCAGCTTGGCTAGGACAGGAACGTACCAAGAGACCCAGTACTTC. Protein product: CASSLARTGTYQETQYF.

This chain links TRBV12-3 or TRBV12-4 with TRBJ2-7; perhaps TRBD1 as D (6 bases). This CDR3 has 13 amino acids. The V end was cut by 6 bases, the J end by 3 bases, with 12 bases between. Here the CDR3 reads CASSPIGGYEQYF. The CDR3 DNA follows: TGTGCCAGCAGCCCCATAGGGGGCTACGAGCAGTACTTC.

The J gene is TRBJ2-2, the V gene TRBV6-5; 8 bases line up with TRBD2. Germline CDR1 MNHEY, CDR2 SVGAGI. The CDR3 spans 14 residues. J lost 1 base, V lost 6 bases, and 1 base had no gene match. CDR3: CASRGTRNTGELFF. The CDR3 DNA reads as TGTGCCAGCAGGGGGACTAGGAACACCGGGGAGCTGTTTTTT.

The chain joins TRBV2 to TRBJ2-7; a possible D gene is TRBD1 (5 bases). The V gene's germline CDR1 is SNHLY and CDR2 FYNNEI. This CDR3 spans 16 amino acids. Trimming cost V 7 bases and J 1 base, with 20 bases left between them. The DNA of the CDR3 is TGTGCCAGCAATGGAGTATCGACAGTGCTTTCCTACGAGCAGTACGTC. This translates into CASNGVSTVLSYEQYV.

The chain uses TRBV5-1 and TRBJ2-1; 13 bases match TRBD2. Trimming removed 2 bases from V and 3 bases from J; junction bases left unmatched: 5. CDR3 length equals 17 residues. In germline, CDR1 is SGHRS, CDR2 YFSETQ. CDR3 DNA: TGCGCCAGCAGCTTCCAAGGACTAGCGGGGGTCTACAATGAGCAGTTCTTC. The encoded protein is CASSFQGLAGVYNEQFF.

V gene TRBV11-3 combines with J gene TRBJ1-6, with D uncertain. CDR3 length equals 12 residues. Between the trimmed V and J ends, which lost 5 bases and 6 bases, there was a span of 5 bases. From germline, CDR1 is SGHNT and CDR2 YENEEA. The chain's CDR3 is CASSLLNSPLHF. The CDR3 nucleotides are TGTGCCAGCAGCCTTCTTAATTCACCCCTCCACTTT.

The J gene is TRBJ1-4, the V gene TRBV5-1, with 10 bases matching TRBD1. Losses at the gene ends were 4 bases for V and 7 bases for J; bases not matched to a gene: 10. Germline assignment: CDR1 SGHRS and CDR2 YFSETQ. The CDR3 is 16 amino acids. The CDR3 DNA reads TGCGCCAGCAGCCTGAGGACAGGGGGTGTAGGTGAAAAACTGTTTTTT. Its protein is CASSLRTGGVGEKLFF.

This chain links TRBV11-3 with TRBJ2-5, with D possibly TRBD1 on 5 matching bases. This CDR3 comprises 15 residues. Germline V gene sequence: CDR1 SGHNT, CDR2 YENEEA. Between the trimmed V and J ends, which lost 0 bases and 2 bases, there was a span of 10 bases. The CDR3 loop is CASSLDQTAQETQYF. The CDR3 DNA reads as TGTGCCAGCAGCTTAGATCAGACAGCACAAGAGACCCAGTACTTC.

In DNA, the CDR3 is TGCGCCAGCAGCTACAGGGACAATGAGCAGTTCTTC. Encoded protein: CASSYRDNEQFF. J is TRBJ2-1 and V is TRBV5-1; a possible D gene is TRBD1 (6 bases). The germline V gene encodes CDR1 SGHRS and CDR2 YFSETQ. This CDR3 contains 12 residues. V was pared by 3 bases and J by 5 bases, with 6 bases between.

The chain combines TRBV6-5 with TRBJ1-5; D remains unclear. Germline CDR1 and CDR2: MNHEY and SVGAGI. There are 15 residues in the CDR3. V was pared by 4 bases and J by 2 bases, with 12 bases between. The CDR3 reads CASSSGSLGNQPQHF. CDR3 in DNA: TGTGCCAGCAGTTCGGGGAGCTTGGGCAATCAGCCCCAGCATTTT.

The rearrangement links TRBV2 to TRBJ2-5; 10 bases agree with TRBD1. J was trimmed by 2 bases and V by 6 bases; bases with no gene match: 3. Germline assignment: CDR1 SNHLY and CDR2 FYNNEI. The CDR3 runs 14 residues. The CDR3 DNA follows: TGTGCCAGCAGCCGGGACAGGGGTCAAGAGACCCAGTACTTC. This codes for CASSRDRGQETQYF.

This chain links TRBV3-1 (or the pseudogene TRBV3-2) with TRBJ2-7; D uncertain. Per the germline V gene, CDR1 is LGHDT and CDR2 is YNNKEL (reference sequence). The CDR3 length is 16 residues. V lost 4 bases and J 0 bases, leaving 16 bases between the germline ends. The CDR3, as DNA: TGTGCCAGCAGCCTGTCCTTTCAGAGGATCTCCTACGAGCAGTACGTC. This encodes CASSLSFQRISYEQYV.

The chain links TRBV12-3 or TRBV12-4 to TRBJ2-5; unclear D gene. With 6 bases removed from V and 5 bases from J, the gap between germline ends came to 10 bases. The CDR3 spans 12 residues. Written as DNA, the CDR3 is TGTGCCAGCAGGTACAATTTTGAGACCCAGTACTTC. Its protein product is CASRYNFETQYF.

The rearrangement joins TRBV7-2 to TRBJ2-2; 11 bases are a match to TRBD2. Germline CDR1 is SGHTA and CDR2 is FQGNSA. This CDR3 region has 16 residues. With V trimmed by 5 bases and J by 7 bases, 9 bases remained unmatched. CDR3 sequence: CASSRTSGLPFGELFF. For the CDR3, the DNA is TGTGCCAGCAGCAGGACTAGCGGGCTGCCTTTCGGGGAGCTGTTTTTT.

This chain joins TRBV5-1 and TRBJ2-4, with 10 bases aligning to TRBD2. V shed 3 bases and J 8 bases; nucleotides not matched to a gene: 8. This CDR3 spans 15 amino acids. The germline V gene has CDR1 SGHRS and CDR2 YFSETQ. CDR3 protein: CASSWGAGGVDIQYF. The DNA for the CDR3 is TGCGCCAGCAGCTGGGGAGCGGGAGGGGTTGACATTCAGTACTTC.

On this clone: The sample carries other DNA sequences with the same CDR3. The chain uses TRBV9 and TRBJ2-2; the match to TRBD1 covers 7 bases. Trimming at V came to 7 bases and at J to 0 bases, leaving 3 bases not matched to a gene. This CDR3 has 14 residues. The germline V gene encodes CDR1 SGDLS and CDR2 YYNGEE. The chain's CDR3 is CASRGQTNTGELFF. The CDR3 coding sequence is TGTGCCAGCCGGGGACAGACGAACACCGGGGAGCTGTTTTTT.

The chain joins TRBV7-8 to TRBJ2-7; 7 bases map to TRBD2. Trimming took 5 bases from V and 7 from J; bases not matched to a gene: 14. In germline, CDR1 is SGHVS, CDR2 FQNEAQ. This CDR3 is built from 15 residues. For the CDR3, the DNA is TGTGCCAGCAGCGAATCAAGCGGGACGTTTAGGGAGCAGTACTTC. It specifies CASSESSGTFREQYF. Combining the CDR3 with reference TRBV7-8 and TRBJ2-7 gives the whole variable domain GAGVSQSPRYKVAKRGQDVALRCDPISGHVSLFWYQQALGQGPEFLTYFQNEAQLDKSGLPSDRFFAERPEGSVSTLKIQRTQQEDSAVYLCASSESSGTFREQYFGPGTRLTVT.

V gene TRBV19 combines with J gene TRBJ2-2; 7 bases match TRBD2. Germline V CDR1 and CDR2: LNHDA, SQIVND (reference sequence). This CDR3 is 15 amino acids long. V was clipped by 5 bases and J by 0 bases; unmatched bases: 3. The CDR3 DNA reads TGTGCCAGTAGTGTGGGAGGGGCGAACACCGGGGAGCTGTTTTTT. Protein: CASSVGGANTGELFF.

The genes are TRBV5-4 and TRBJ2-3, with TRBD1 matching 8 bases. V lost 6 bases and J lost 0; bases outside the gene matches: 6. The CDR3 is 15 amino acids. CDR1 and CDR2 from the germline V gene are SGHNT and YYREEE (reference sequence). Written as DNA, the CDR3 is TGTGCCAGCAAAACCGGGACAGGTAGCACAGATACGCAGTATTTT. Protein product: CASKTGTGSTDTQYF.

The rearrangement uses TRBV28 and TRBJ2-3; 8 nucleotides line up with TRBD1. The CDR3 contains 16 residues. V shed 2 bases and J 4 bases; nucleotides not matched to a gene: 8. Germline CDR1 reads MDHEN; CDR2 reads SYDVKM. The CDR3 DNA follows: TGTGCCAGCAGTTTACCCCCAGGGGGCATCGCAGATACGCAGTATTTT. This encodes CASSLPPGGIADTQYF.